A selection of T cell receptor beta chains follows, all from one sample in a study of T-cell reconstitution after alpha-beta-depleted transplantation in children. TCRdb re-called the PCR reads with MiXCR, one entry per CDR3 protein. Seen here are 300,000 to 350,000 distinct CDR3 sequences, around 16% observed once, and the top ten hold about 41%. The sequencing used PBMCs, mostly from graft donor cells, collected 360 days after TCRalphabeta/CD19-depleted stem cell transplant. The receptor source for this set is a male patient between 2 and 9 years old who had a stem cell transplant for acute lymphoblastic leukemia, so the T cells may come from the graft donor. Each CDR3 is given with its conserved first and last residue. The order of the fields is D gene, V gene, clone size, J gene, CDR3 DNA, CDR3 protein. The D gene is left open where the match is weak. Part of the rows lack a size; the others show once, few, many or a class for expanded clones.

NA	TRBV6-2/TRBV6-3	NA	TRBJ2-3	TGTGCCAGCAGAAGGCTAGACCTCCGCACAGATACGCAGTATTTT	CASRRLDLRTDTQYF
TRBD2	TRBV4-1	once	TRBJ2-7	TGCGCCAGCAGCCAATCTACTAGCGGGGTCTACGAGCAGTACTTC	CASSQSTSGVYEQYF
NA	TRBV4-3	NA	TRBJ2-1	TGCGCCAGCAGCCAGGACTCTAGCGCGAGCTCCTACAATGAGCAGTTCTTC	CASSQDSSASSYNEQFF
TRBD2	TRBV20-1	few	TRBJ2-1	TGCAGTGCTAGAGGAGGGACTAGCGGGAGCTTCAGCTCCTACAATGAGCAGTTCTTC	CSARGGTSGSFSSYNEQFF
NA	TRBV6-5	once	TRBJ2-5	TGTGCCAGCAGTTATGGGGGTGAGACCCAGTACTTC	CASSYGGETQYF
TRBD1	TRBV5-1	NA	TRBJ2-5	TGCGCCAGCAGCTTGGGGACAGGGGCGCGAGGAGAGACCCAGTACTTC	CASSLGTGARGETQYF
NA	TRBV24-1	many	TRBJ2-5	TGTGCCACCATAGGGGAGACCCAGTACTTC	CATIGETQYF
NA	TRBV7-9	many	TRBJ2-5	TGTGCCAGCAGCTTAGGTGTCGGCCAAGAGACCCAGTACTTC	CASSLGVGQETQYF
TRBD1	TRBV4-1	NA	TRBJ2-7	TGCGCCAGCAGCGAAGGGACAGGCGAGCAGTACTTC	CASSEGTGEQYF
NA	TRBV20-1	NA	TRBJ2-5	TGCAGTGCCCTACTACCAGAGGGGCTAAGAGAAGAGACCCAGTACTTC	CSALLPEGLREETQYF
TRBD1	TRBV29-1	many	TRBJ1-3	TGCAGCGTTGAGACCGGACAGGGGGTTGGAAACACCATATATTTT	CSVETGQGVGNTIYF
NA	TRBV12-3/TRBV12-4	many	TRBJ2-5	TGTGCCAGCACTCAGACGGCACAAGAGACCCAGTACTTC	CASTQTAQETQYF
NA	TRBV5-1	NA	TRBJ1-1	TGCGCCAGCAGGGTGACACAGGGAGGCACTGAAGCTTTCTTT	CASRVTQGGTEAFF
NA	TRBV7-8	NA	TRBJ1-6	TGTGCCAGCAGCTTAGCGTTGGGGAAACCATATAATTCACCCCTCCACTTT	CASSLALGKPYNSPLHF
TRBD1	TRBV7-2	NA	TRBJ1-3	TGTGCCAGCAGCTTAGTCGAGACAGGGACTGGAAACACCATATATTTT	CASSLVETGTGNTIYF
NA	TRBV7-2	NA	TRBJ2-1	TGTGCCAGCAGCTTAGGAGGGTTTTTGTACAATGAGCAGTTCTTC	CASSLGGFLYNEQFF
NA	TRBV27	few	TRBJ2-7	TGTGCCAGCAGTTTGACAGCTGGTTACGAGCAGTACTTC	CASSLTAGYEQYF
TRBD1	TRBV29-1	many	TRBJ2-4	TGCAGCGTTGAAGATTTAGGAACAGGGGGTGACATTCAGTACTTC	CSVEDLGTGGDIQYF
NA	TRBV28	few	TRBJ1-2	TGTGCCAGCAGTTTTGGGGACCTCTCTGGCTACACCTTC	CASSFGDLSGYTF
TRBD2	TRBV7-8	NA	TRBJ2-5	TGTGCCAGCAGCTTAGCTAGGACTAGCGGGGTTCAAGAGACCCAGTACTTC	CASSLARTSGVQETQYF
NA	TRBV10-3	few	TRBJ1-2	TGTGCCATCAGTGATGACCGAACCTATGGCTACACCTTC	CAISDDRTYGYTF
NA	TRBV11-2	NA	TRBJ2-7	TGTGCCAGCAGCCTCGGGCCAACGGACTACGAGCAGTACTTC	CASSLGPTDYEQYF
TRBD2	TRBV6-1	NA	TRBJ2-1	TGTGCCAGCAGCCGGAGCGGGGACTCCTACAATGAGCAGTTCTTC	CASSRSGDSYNEQFF
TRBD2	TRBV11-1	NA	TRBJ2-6	TGTGCCAGCAGCCTCCCAACTAGCGGCAGCTCTGGGGCCAACGTCCTGACTTTC	CASSLPTSGSSGANVLTF
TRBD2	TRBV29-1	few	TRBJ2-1	TGCAGCGTGGTGACTAGCGCCTTGCAGTTCTTC	CSVVTSALQFF
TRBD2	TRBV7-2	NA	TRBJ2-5	TGTGCCAGCAGCTGGGCAATAGCGGGACCGGGGGAGACCCAGTACTTC	CASSWAIAGPGETQYF
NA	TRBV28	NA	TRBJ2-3	TGTGCCAGCAGACGTTTCCCAGATACGCAGTATTTT	CASRRFPDTQYF
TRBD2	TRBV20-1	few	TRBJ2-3	TGCAGTGCTAGGACAGCGGGAGTGAGCACAGATACGCAGTATTTT	CSARTAGVSTDTQYF
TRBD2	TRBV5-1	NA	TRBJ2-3	TGCGCCAGCAGCGAATTCGCTAGAATGGGGCTAGCGGCAGATACGCAGTATTTT	CASSEFARMGLAADTQYF
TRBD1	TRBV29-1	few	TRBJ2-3	TGCAGCGTTTTGACAGGGTCGGCCGTTACACCCGTCGACCGGGACCGCAGCACAGATACGCAGTATTTT	CSVLTGSAVTPVDRDRSTDTQYF
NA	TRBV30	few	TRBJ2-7	TGTGCCTGGAGGAGACAGTCCTACGAGCAGTACTTC	CAWRRQSYEQYF
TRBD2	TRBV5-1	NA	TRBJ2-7	TGCGCCAGCAGCGCGTCCGGGGGGGCTCTTTACGAGCAGTACTTC	CASSASGGALYEQYF
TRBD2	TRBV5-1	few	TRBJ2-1	TGCGCCAGCAGCTTGGAAAGCGGGAGTGTCGATGAGCAGTTCTTC	CASSLESGSVDEQFF
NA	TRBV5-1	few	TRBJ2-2	TGCGCCAGCAGCTTGGTGGACACCGGGGAGCTGTTTTTT	CASSLVDTGELFF
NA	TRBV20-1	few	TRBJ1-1	TGCAGTGCTAGAGGAGCGGGGGAAGCTTTCTTT	CSARGAGEAFF
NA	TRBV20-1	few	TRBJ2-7	TGCAGTGCTAGACTCCAGGGCTGGGGCTACGAGCAGTACTTC	CSARLQGWGYEQYF
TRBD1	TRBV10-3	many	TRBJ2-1	TGTGCCATCAGGCCACGAACAGGGGGCAGGGATGAGCAGTTCTTC	CAIRPRTGGRDEQFF
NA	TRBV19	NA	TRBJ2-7	TGTGCCAGTAGTATAGACGGGACACTCTCCTACGAGCAGTACTTC	CASSIDGTLSYEQYF
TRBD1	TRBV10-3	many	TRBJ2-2	TGTGCCACCTCCGGGACAGGGTACACCGGGGAGCTGTTTTTT	CATSGTGYTGELFF
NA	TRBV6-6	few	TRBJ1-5	TGTGCCGCTGGGGGAGATCAGCCCCAGCATTTT	CAAGGDQPQHF
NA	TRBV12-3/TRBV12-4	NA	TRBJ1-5	TGTGCCAGCAGTACCACAAGAGGGGTTTATAGCAATCAGCCCCAGCATTTT	CASSTTRGVYSNQPQHF
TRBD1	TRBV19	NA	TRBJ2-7	TGTGCCAGTAGTATAGGAGGACAGGGGAGAGTCTACGAGCAGTACTTC	CASSIGGQGRVYEQYF
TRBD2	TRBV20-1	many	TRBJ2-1	TGCAGTGCTAGAGAACCCCCGACTAGCGGGAGGGCCCATGAGCAGTTCTTC	CSAREPPTSGRAHEQFF
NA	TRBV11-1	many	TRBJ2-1	TGTGCCAGCAGCCCCACGGGAGTTTATGAGCAGTTCTTC	CASSPTGVYEQFF
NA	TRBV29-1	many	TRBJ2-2	TGCAGCGTTGTTCGGGCGTCCGGGCCCGACACCGGGGAGCTGTTTTTT	CSVVRASGPDTGELFF
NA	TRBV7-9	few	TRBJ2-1	TGTGCCAGCAGTCCTGACTGGCTCGAGCAGTTCTTC	CASSPDWLEQFF
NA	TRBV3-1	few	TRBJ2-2	TGTGCCAGCAGCCAACAGGGAGGGGAGCTGTTTTTT	CASSQQGGELFF